A selection of T cell receptor beta chains follows, all from one sample in a study of cytotoxic CD8 clonotypes in ibrutinib-treated CLL. TCRdb's table, derived via immunoSEQ multiplex PCR, lists solely in-frame clones and lacks some. There are some 160,000 clones in the sample; around 84% occur only once, and roughly 1.9% lies in the top ten. The material sequenced was PBMCs, taken after 12 months of ibrutinib treatment. These receptor sequences come from a human donor with chronic lymphocytic leukemia. The CDR3 runs from the conserved cysteine through the conserved F or W. The D gene is left open where the match is weak. Size tells how often a clone was seen (once, few, many) or the class of an expanded clone, and some rows leave it out.

J,size,D,V,CDR3,DNA
TRBJ2-3,.,.,TRBV19,CASSHRGTDTQYF,TGTGCCAGTAGTCATCGGGGAACAGATACGCAGTATTTT
TRBJ1-2,.,.,TRBV28,CASRAPRGGDYGYTF,TGTGCCAGCAGGGCCCCCCGGGGGGGTGACTATGGCTACACCTTC
TRBJ2-1,.,.,TRBV7-3,CASSLGQISNEQFF,TGTGCCAGCAGCTTAGGGCAGATAAGCAATGAGCAGTTCTTC
TRBJ2-7,once,.,TRBV6-1,CASTGGWGLGEQYF,TGTGCCAGCACTGGGGGGTGGGGTTTGGGCGAGCAGTACTTC
TRBJ2-2,once,.,TRBV7-6,CASSLDVTGELFF,TGTGCCAGCAGCTTAGATGTCACCGGGGAGCTGTTTTTT
TRBJ1-3,few,.,TRBV30,CAWSVRGPLATIYF,TGTGCCTGGAGTGTACGGGGGCCCCTGGCCACCATATATTTT
TRBJ2-1,.,.,TRBV27,CASSSYRVGNEQFF,TGTGCCAGCAGTTCGTACAGGGTTGGCAATGAGCAGTTCTTC
TRBJ1-1,once,TRBD1,TRBV25-1,CASSARDRGSAFF,TGTGCCAGCAGTGCCCGGGACAGGGGCTCGGCTTTCTTT
TRBJ1-1,.,.,TRBV14,CASSPKYEAFF,TGTGCCAGCAGCCCCAAGTATGAAGCTTTCTTT
TRBJ1-2,.,.,TRBV19,CASSIDAGKGYGYTF,TGTGCCAGTAGTATAGATGCAGGGAAAGGCTATGGCTACACCTTC
TRBJ2-4,.,TRBD1,TRBV29-1,CSVGWGQANIQYF,TGCAGCGTTGGCTGGGGACAGGCAAACATTCAGTACTTC
TRBJ2-7,.,.,TRBV7-2,CASSLDPPYEQYF,TGTGCCAGCAGCTTAGACCCCCCCTACGAGCAGTACTTC
TRBJ2-5,.,.,TRBV28,CASSLGWGRTNQETQYF,TGTGCCAGCAGCTTGGGTTGGGGTAGGACCAACCAAGAGACCCAGTACTTC
TRBJ2-7,.,TRBD1,TRBV18,CASSPEGTGPTYEQYF,TGTGCCAGCTCACCTGAAGGGACAGGGCCTACCTACGAGCAGTACTTC
TRBJ2-7,.,.,TRBV7-3,CASSLNSGGGIYEQYF,TGTGCCAGCAGCTTAAATTCAGGGGGAGGGATCTACGAGCAGTACTTC
TRBJ2-1,.,TRBD2,TRBV28,CASRPQLAGQGEQFF,TGTGCCAGCAGGCCTCAACTAGCGGGGCAGGGTGAGCAGTTCTTC
TRBJ2-7,.,.,TRBV7-2,CASSLVGAGPGSSYEQYF,TGTGCCAGCAGCTTAGTTGGGGCCGGACCGGGGAGCTCCTACGAGCAGTACTTC
TRBJ2-3,.,.,TRBV5-4,CASSVTSLPDTQYF,TGTGCCAGCAGCGTGACTAGTCTCCCAGATACGCAGTATTTT
TRBJ2-7,.,.,TRBV5-6,CASSFRTEYEQYF,TGTGCCAGCAGCTTTCGGACAGAGTACGAGCAGTACTTC
TRBJ2-3,.,.,TRBV5-4,CASSPAGPPDTQYF,TGTGCCAGCAGCCCTGCGGGGCCGCCAGATACGCAGTATTTT
TRBJ1-6,few,.,TRBV10-3,CAISDNSPLHF,TGTGCCATCTCAGATAATTCACCCCTCCACTTT
TRBJ1-2,.,.,TRBV28,CASSFGFKPNYGYTF,TGTGCCAGCAGTTTTGGGTTCAAGCCTAACTATGGCTACACCTTC